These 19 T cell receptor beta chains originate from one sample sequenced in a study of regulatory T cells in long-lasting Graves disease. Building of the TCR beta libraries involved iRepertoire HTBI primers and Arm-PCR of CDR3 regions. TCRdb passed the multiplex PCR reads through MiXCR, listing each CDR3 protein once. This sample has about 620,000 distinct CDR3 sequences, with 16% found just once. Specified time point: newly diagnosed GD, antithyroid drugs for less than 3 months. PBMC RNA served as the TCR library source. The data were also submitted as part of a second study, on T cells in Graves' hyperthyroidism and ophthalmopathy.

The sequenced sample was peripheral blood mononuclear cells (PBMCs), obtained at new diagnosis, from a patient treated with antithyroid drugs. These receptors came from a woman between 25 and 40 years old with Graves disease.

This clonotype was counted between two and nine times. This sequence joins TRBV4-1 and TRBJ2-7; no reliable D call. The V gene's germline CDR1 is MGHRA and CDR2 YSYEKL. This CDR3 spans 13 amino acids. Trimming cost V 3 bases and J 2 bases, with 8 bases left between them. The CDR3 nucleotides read TGCGCCAGCAGCCATCAGGCCGCCTACGAGCAGTACTTC. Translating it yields CASSHQAAYEQYF.

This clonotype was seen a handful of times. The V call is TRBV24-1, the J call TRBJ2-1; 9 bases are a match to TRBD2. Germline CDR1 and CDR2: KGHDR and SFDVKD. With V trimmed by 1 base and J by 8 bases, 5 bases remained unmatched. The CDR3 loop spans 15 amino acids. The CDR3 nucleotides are TGTGCCACCAGTGATTTAGCTAGCGGGATTGATGAGCAGTTCTTC. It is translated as CATSDLASGIDEQFF.

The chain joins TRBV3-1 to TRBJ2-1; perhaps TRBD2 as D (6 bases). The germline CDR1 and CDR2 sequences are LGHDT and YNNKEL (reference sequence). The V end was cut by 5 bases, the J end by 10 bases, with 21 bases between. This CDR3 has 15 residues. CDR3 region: CASSYRDGSTSEQFF. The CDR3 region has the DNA TGTGCCAGCAGCTACCGGGACGGGAGTACATCCGAGCAGTTCTTC.

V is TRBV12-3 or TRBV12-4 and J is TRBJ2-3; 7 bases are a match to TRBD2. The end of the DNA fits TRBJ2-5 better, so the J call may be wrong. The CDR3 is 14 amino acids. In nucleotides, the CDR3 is TGTGCCAGCAGTTTATATGGGGGGGGGGAGACCCAGTACTTC. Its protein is CASSLYGGGETQYF.

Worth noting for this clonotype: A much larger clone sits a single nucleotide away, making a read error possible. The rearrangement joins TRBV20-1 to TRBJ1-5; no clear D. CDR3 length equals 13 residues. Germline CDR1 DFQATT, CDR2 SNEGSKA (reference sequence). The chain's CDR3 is CSAKEYSNQLQHF. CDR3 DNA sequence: TGCAGTGCAAAAGAGTATAGCAATCAGCTCCAGCATTTT.

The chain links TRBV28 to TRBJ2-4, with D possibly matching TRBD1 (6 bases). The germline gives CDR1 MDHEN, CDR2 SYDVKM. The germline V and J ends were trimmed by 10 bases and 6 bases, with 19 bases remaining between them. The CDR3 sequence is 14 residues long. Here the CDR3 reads CAIQGSPLGNIQYF. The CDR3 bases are TGTGCCATCCAGGGGTCCCCGTTAGGAAACATTCAGTACTTC. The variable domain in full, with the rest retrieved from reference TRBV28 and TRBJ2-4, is DVKVTQSSRYLVKRTGEKVFLECVQDMDHENMFWYRQDPGLGLRLIYFSYDVKMKEKGDIPEGYSVSREKKERFSLILESASTNQTSMYLCAIQGSPLGNIQYFGAGTRLSVL.

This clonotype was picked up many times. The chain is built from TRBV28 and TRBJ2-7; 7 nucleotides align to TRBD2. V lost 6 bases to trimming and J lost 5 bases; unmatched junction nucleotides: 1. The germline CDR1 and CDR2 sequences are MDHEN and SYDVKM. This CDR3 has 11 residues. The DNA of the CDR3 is TGTGCCAGCAGACTAGCGAACGAGCAGTACTTC. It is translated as CASRLANEQYF.

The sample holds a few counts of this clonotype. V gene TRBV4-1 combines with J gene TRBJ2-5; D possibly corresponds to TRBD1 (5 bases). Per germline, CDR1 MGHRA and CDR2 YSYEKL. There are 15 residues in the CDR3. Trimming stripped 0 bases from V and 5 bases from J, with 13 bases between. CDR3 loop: CASSQDLPGLETQYF. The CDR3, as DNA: TGCGCCAGCAGCCAAGATCTGCCAGGGCTGGAGACCCAGTACTTC.

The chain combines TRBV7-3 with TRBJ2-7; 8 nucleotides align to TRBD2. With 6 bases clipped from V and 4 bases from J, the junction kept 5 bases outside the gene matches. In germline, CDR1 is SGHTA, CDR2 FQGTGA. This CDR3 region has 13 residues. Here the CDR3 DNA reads TGTGCCAGCAGAAAAGCGGGAGCTTACGAGCAGTACTTC. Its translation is CASRKAGAYEQYF.

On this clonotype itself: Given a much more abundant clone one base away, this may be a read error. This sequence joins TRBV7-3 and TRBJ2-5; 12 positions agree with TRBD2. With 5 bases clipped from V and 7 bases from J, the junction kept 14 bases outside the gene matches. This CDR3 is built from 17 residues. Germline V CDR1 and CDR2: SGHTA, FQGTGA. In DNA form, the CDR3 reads TGTGCCAGCAGCCCCGGGTGGACTAGCGGGAAGGCGGGGACCCAGTACTTC. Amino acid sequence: CASSPGWTSGKAGTQYF.

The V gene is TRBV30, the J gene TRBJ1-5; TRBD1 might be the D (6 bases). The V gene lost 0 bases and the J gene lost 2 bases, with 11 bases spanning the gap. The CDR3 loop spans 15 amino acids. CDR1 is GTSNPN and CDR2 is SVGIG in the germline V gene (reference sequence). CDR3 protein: CAWSVQGGRNQPQHF. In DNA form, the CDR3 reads TGTGCCTGGAGTGTACAAGGGGGACGCAATCAGCCCCAGCATTTT. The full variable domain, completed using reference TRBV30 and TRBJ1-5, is SQTIHQWPATLVQPVGSPLSLECTVEGTSNPNLYWYRQAAGRGLQLLFYSVGIGQISSEVPQNLSASRPQDRQFILSSKKLLLSDSGFYLCAWSVQGGRNQPQHFGDGTRLSIL.

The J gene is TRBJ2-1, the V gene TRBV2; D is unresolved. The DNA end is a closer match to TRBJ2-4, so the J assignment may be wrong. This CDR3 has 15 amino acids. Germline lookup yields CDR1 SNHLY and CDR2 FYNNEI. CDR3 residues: CASSERLGQGSIQYF. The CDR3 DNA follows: TGTGCCAGCAGTGAACGGTTGGGCCAAGGAAGCATTCAGTACTTC.

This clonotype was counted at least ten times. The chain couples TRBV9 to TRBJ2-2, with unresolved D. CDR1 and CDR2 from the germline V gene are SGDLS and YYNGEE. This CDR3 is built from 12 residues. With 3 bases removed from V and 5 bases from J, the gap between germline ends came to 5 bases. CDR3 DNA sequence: TGTGCCAGCAGCGAAGGGACCGGGGAGCTGTTTTTT. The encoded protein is CASSEGTGELFF.

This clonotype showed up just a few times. The CDR3 sequence is CASTWEGRTDTQYF. The DNA for the CDR3 is TGCGCCAGCACCTGGGAGGGAAGGACAGATACGCAGTATTTT. The chain couples TRBV5-1 to TRBJ2-3; 7 bases agree with TRBD2. The CDR3 sequence is 14 residues long. Unmatched junction bases numbered 7, after V lost 6 bases and J lost 3 bases. Germline CDR1 reads SGHRS; CDR2 reads YFSETQ.

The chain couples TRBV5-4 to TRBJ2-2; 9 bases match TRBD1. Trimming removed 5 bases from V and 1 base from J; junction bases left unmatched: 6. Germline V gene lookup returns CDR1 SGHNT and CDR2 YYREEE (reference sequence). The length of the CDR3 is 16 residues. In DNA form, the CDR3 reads TGTGCCAGCAGAACAGGGGGCCCTGAGAACACCGGGGAGCTGTTTTTT. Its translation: CASRTGGPENTGELFF.

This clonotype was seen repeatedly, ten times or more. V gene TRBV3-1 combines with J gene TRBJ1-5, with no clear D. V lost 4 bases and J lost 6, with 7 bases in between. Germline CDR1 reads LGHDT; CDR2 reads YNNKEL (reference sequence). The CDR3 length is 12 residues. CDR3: CASSRYGQPQHF. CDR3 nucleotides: TGTGCCAGCAGCCGGTACGGTCAGCCCCAGCATTTT.

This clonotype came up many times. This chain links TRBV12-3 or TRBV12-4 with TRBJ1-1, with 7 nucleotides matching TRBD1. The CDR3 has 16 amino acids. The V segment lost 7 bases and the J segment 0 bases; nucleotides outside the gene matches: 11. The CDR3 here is CASNSPRTGVNTEAFF. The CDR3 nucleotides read TGTGCCAGCAACTCACCCCGCACAGGGGTGAACACTGAAGCTTTCTTT.

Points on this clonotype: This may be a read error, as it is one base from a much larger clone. The CDR3 reads CASSCSWAYNEQFF. In nucleotides, the CDR3 is TGTGCCAGCAGTTGCTCGTGGGCCTACAATGAGCAGTTCTTC. V is TRBV6-2 or TRBV6-3 and J is TRBJ2-1; D uncertain. V lost 4 bases to trimming and J lost 2 bases, with 9 bases between them. From germline, CDR1 is MNHEY and CDR2 SVGEGT. This CDR3 is 14 amino acids long.

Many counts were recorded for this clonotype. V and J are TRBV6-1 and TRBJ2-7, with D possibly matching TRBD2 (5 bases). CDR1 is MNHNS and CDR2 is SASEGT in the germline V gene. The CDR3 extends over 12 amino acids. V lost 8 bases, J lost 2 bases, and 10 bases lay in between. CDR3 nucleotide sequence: TGTGCCAGCCGGGATCTGCCCTACGAGCAGTACTTC. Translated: CASRDLPYEQYF.